Presented here are 2 T cell receptor beta chains from one specimen sequenced in a study of identical twins. Via MiXCR, TCRdb re-called the 5' RACE reads, giving one row per CDR3 protein. Among roughly 770,000 distinct CDR3 sequences listed, approximately 18% were seen once. Separately, the same data were catalogued under a study of T cells expressing NK-cell markers.

Sequencing input: PBMCs. The origin of the receptors is a woman aged 18-29 years in good health.

This clonotype was seen just once. The chain uses TRBV12-5 and TRBJ2-1; no reliable D call. Germline CDR1 is LGHNT and CDR2 is FRNRAP. The V gene lost 3 bases and the J gene lost 5 bases, with 14 bases spanning the gap. This CDR3 is 15 amino acids long. For the CDR3, the DNA is TGTGCTAGTGGTTTATCTAGAAGAGTAAACAATGAGCAGTTCTTC. Translating it yields CASGLSRRVNNEQFF.

This clonotype was detected only a few times. The V and J genes are TRBV6-5 and TRBJ2-1; 14 bases map to TRBD2. The V segment lost 5 bases and the J segment 6 bases; nucleotides outside the gene matches: 9. Looked up from germline, CDR1 is MNHEY and CDR2 is SVGAGI. There are 17 residues in the CDR3. DNA of the CDR3: TGTGCCAGCAGTCACGGGACTAGCGGGGGAATGGCCAATGAGCAGTTCTTC. Translated, it gives CASSHGTSGGMANEQFF.